The T cell receptor (beta chain) described here comes from a study of cytomegalovirus exposure and HLA in healthy donors. Study-wide results and limits: V- and J-gene trimming in TCR beta was tied to a missense DCLRE1C variant by an analysis performed later. Overall, around 150 TCR beta chains were annotated as cytomegalovirus-associated.

Comment on this clone: Its antigen is currently unknown.

A multiplex PCR was run with 60 Vbeta primers and 13 Jbeta primers. The assay was immunoSEQ multiplex PCR, and TCRdb's table has in-frame clones only and misses some. The repertoire holds about 150,000 clones, 75% to 85% seen once, with roughly 6.5% in the top ten. The CDR3 covers 15 residues. V shed 4 bases and J 1 base; nucleotides not matched to a gene: 4. CDR1 is SGHRS, CDR2 YFSETQ, per germline. This receptor was identified in a man aged 45-65 years in good health and CMV-seropositive. The chain is built from TRBV5-1 and TRBJ2-5; 10 nucleotides agree with TRBD2. Sequencing used PBMCs. The CDR3 sequence is CASSPRLAGQETQYF. DNA of the CDR3: TGCGCCAGCAGCCCCAGACTAGCGGGCCAAGAGACCCAGTACTTC.